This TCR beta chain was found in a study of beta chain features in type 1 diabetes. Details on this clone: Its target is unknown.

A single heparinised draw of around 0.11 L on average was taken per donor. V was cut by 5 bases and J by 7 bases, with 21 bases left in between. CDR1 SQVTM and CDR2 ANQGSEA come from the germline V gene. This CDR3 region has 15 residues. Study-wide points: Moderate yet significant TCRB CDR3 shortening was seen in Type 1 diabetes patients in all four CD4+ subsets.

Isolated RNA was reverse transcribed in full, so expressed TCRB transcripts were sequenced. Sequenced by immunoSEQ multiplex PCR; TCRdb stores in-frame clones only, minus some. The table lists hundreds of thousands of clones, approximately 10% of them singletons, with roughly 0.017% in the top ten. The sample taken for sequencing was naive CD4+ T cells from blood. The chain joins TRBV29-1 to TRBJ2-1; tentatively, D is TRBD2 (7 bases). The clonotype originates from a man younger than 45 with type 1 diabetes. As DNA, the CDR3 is TGCAGCGTTTTTCTCCCGGGGGGCAAGCCTAATGAGCAGTTCTTC. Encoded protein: CSVFLPGGKPNEQFF.